This TCR beta chain is drawn from a study of cytomegalovirus exposure and HLA in healthy donors. Study-wide background: In an early release, HLA-typed donors contributed approximately 80 million unique TCR sequences. Study-level findings and limits: TCR beta chain V- and J-gene trimming was linked, in a later analysis, to a missense variant in DCLRE1C.

The PCR was carried out with 60 Vbeta primers and 13 Jbeta primers. TCRdb keeps only in-frame clones here, not all; method: immunoSEQ multiplex PCR. The sample includes about 160,000 clones, around 80% of them seen just once. This clone turned up a few times. The target antigen is unknown. Trimming took off 1 base at V and 7 bases at J, with 13 bases between the two ends. CDR1 is MGHDK, CDR2 SYGVNS, per germline. The CDR3 has 14 residues. The source of this sequence is a male donor in good health and CMV-seronegative. Material for sequencing was PBMCs. The chain has TRBV25-1 and TRBJ1-1; possible D gene TRBD1, 5 bases. CDR3 sequence reads: CASSESTEKVEAFF. DNA for the CDR3: TGTGCCAGCAGTGAATCGACAGAAAAAGTTGAAGCTTTCTTT.